This entry lists 31 T cell receptor beta chains sequenced from one sample in a study of T-cell reconstitution after alpha-beta-depleted transplantation in children. A library of TCRbeta sequences, prepared with unique molecular identifiers, was generated. TCRdb independently ran MiXCR on the PCR reads; one entry per CDR3 protein. The sample shows around 380,000 distinct CDR3 sequences, roughly 10% of them seen only once. The sample was PBMCs from the stem cell graft donor, taken from the stem cell graft. These receptors were obtained from a human donor who donated a stem cell graft to a child with acute myeloid leukemia.

V gene TRBV5-1 combines with J gene TRBJ2-1; 10 bases agree with TRBD1. V dropped 4 bases and J dropped 3; count of bases not matched to a gene: 4. The CDR3 consists of 15 residues. Germline CDR1 and CDR2: SGHRS and YFSETQ. This chain's CDR3 is CASSGGQGIYNEQFF. The CDR3 DNA is TGCGCCAGCAGCGGGGGACAGGGGATCTACAATGAGCAGTTCTTC.

In its sample, this clonotype was seen a few times. The CDR3 DNA follows: TGCAGCGGAACCACCGGAGGCGGCGATACGCAGTATTTT. It specifies CSGTTGGGDTQYF. The rearrangement links TRBV29-1 to TRBJ2-3; D perhaps matches TRBD2 (5 bases). CDR1 is SQVTM, CDR2 ANQGSEA, per germline. V lost 7 bases, J lost 6 bases, and 17 bases lay in between. The CDR3 is 13 amino acids.

There are a few counts of this clonotype. The V gene is TRBV25-1, the J gene TRBJ1-1; no firm D call. V lost 4 bases and J 4 bases, leaving 10 bases between the germline ends. CDR1 is MGHDK, CDR2 SYGVNS, per germline. The CDR3 covers 13 residues. CDR3 DNA: TGTGCCAGCAGTGGAAGGATTGGCACTGAAGCTTTCTTT. Protein product: CASSGRIGTEAFF.

This clonotype was observed a handful of times. The chain is built from TRBV4-1 and TRBJ1-1, with a tentative D call TRBD1 (6 bases). CDR3 size: 13 residues. Per germline, CDR1 MGHRA and CDR2 YSYEKL. V was pared by 4 bases and J by 5 bases, with 11 bases between. CDR3 coding DNA: TGCGCCAGCAGCCGTGGGGGCGTGACTGAAGCTTTCTTT. Its translation: CASSRGGVTEAFF.

This clonotype showed up just a few times. The chain combines TRBV7-9 with TRBJ1-6; D is uncertain. The germline V gene encodes CDR1 SEHNR and CDR2 FQNEAQ (reference sequence). V lost 5 bases and J 10 bases, leaving 18 bases between the germline ends. This CDR3 is 15 amino acids long. The CDR3 DNA follows: TGTGCCAGCAGCCCCCCAAACGCCCAATGGTCACCCCTCCACTTT. This translates into CASSPPNAQWSPLHF.

Ten or more counts support this clonotype. CDR3 sequence: CSASPVAGEAEQFF. The CDR3 nucleotides read TGCAGTGCTAGCCCGGTCGCGGGAGAGGCTGAGCAGTTCTTC. This chain joins TRBV20-1 and TRBJ2-1, with 7 bases matching TRBD2. Germline CDR1 reads DFQATT; CDR2 reads SNEGSKA (reference sequence). The CDR3 is 14 amino acids. The V gene end was trimmed by 3 bases and the J gene end by 9 bases; junction bases not matched to a gene: 11.

The CDR3 protein is CSATDRVRPSFDGYTF. The CDR3 DNA sequence: TGCAGTGCGACAGACAGGGTCCGCCCTAGCTTCGACGGCTACACCTTC. The chain joins TRBV20-1 to TRBJ1-2, with TRBD1 identical over 7 bases. The CDR3 length is 16 residues. The germline gives CDR1 DFQATT, CDR2 SNEGSKA (reference sequence). The junction had 21 bases not matched to a gene; V was cut back by 6 bases and J by 8 bases.

The chain is built from TRBV4-2 and TRBJ2-3; 12 nucleotides line up with TRBD2. The CDR3 length is 17 residues. V shed 1 base, J shed 3 bases, and the junction held 5 bases outside the gene matches. The V gene's germline CDR1 is LGHNA and CDR2 YNFKEQ. The chain's CDR3 is CASSQASGGARTDTQYF. DNA for the CDR3: TGTGCCAGCAGCCAAGCTAGCGGGGGGGCCAGGACAGATACGCAGTATTTT.

The chain employs TRBV7-9 and TRBJ2-3; 11 bases line up with TRBD2. This CDR3 spans 15 amino acids. Germline CDR1 is SEHNR and CDR2 is FQNEAQ (reference sequence). Losses at the gene ends were 2 bases for V and 7 bases for J; bases not matched to a gene: 5. CDR3 sequence (DNA): TGTGCCAGCAGCTTAAAACTAGCGGGGGCCTATACGCAGTATTTT. Its protein is CASSLKLAGAYTQYF.

The chain combines TRBV5-1 with TRBJ2-3, with D possibly matching TRBD1 (5 bases). V was clipped by 0 bases and J by 0 bases, with 11 bases between them. Germline CDR1 reads SGHRS; CDR2 reads YFSETQ. The CDR3 is 16 residues long. In nucleotides, the CDR3 is TGCGCCAGCAGCTTGGGACAGCTACTCAGCACAGATACGCAGTATTTT. Translating it yields CASSLGQLLSTDTQYF.

The V gene is TRBV15, the J gene TRBJ2-7; 9 nucleotides line up with TRBD1. Losses at the gene ends were 2 bases for V and 4 bases for J; bases not matched to a gene: 9. The germline gives CDR1 LNHNV, CDR2 YYDKDF (reference sequence). The CDR3 spans 16 residues. The CDR3 DNA reads TGTGCCACCAGCAGACGTAAGGGACAGGGAATTTACGAGCAGTACTTC. Protein: CATSRRKGQGIYEQYF.

Only a few counts were recorded for this clonotype. This chain uses TRBV19 with TRBJ2-5, with a possible D match to TRBD1 (5 bases). V lost 2 bases and J 5 bases, leaving 18 bases between the germline ends. Germline V gene lookup returns CDR1 LNHDA and CDR2 SQIVND (reference sequence). There are 16 residues in the CDR3. The CDR3: CASSIYRPTEVETQYF. CDR3 sequence (DNA): TGTGCCAGTAGTATATACAGGCCCACCGAAGTGGAGACCCAGTACTTC.

This clonotype appeared a few times. The rearrangement uses TRBV7-2 and TRBJ2-7, with D perhaps matching TRBD2 (6 bases). V was cut by 3 bases and J by 2 bases, with 8 bases left in between. CDR3 size: 13 residues. Germline-derived CDR1 and CDR2 are SGHTA and FQGNSA. The DNA of the CDR3 is TGTGCCAGCAGCTTCCGGGAGACCTACGAGCAGTACGTC. Protein sequence: CASSFRETYEQYV.

CDR3 region: CSARDTQFSNSNQPQHF. The CDR3 DNA reads TGCAGTGCTAGAGATACACAGTTCAGCAATAGCAATCAGCCCCAGCATTTT. The genes are TRBV20-1 and TRBJ1-5; D is ambiguous. Trimming pared 0 bases from V and 0 bases from J, leaving 15 bases between. The CDR3 length is 17 residues. Per the germline V gene, CDR1 is DFQATT and CDR2 is SNEGSKA (reference sequence).

This clonotype showed up many times. This sequence joins TRBV15 and TRBJ2-2, with D hard to call. The CDR3 contains 15 residues. Deletions cut 1 base from V and 5 bases from J, with 11 bases between. CDR1 is LNHNV, CDR2 YYDKDF, per germline (reference sequence). Here the CDR3 DNA reads TGTGCCACCAGCAGAGTTGAAGTTTGGACCGGGGAGCTGTTTTTT. This codes for CATSRVEVWTGELFF.

As for this clonotype: The final CDR3 position lacks the conserved phenylalanine or tryptophan, pointing to a likely read error. The V call is TRBV20-1, the J call TRBJ1-2; D gene unclear. Germline-derived CDR1 and CDR2 are DFQATT and SNEGSKA (reference sequence). This CDR3 is built from 15 residues. V lost 6 bases and J lost 4, with 21 bases in between. CDR3 coding DNA: TGCAGTGCAAACGGCGGGATTTCCCCCGTCTATGGCTACACCCTC. This gives the protein CSANGGISPVYGYTL.

The chain couples TRBV18 to TRBJ2-2, with a possible D match to TRBD2 (6 bases). This CDR3 comprises 17 residues. Germline assignment: CDR1 KGHSH and CDR2 LQKENI. V was trimmed by 2 bases and J by 6 bases, leaving 19 bases between them. The CDR3 coding sequence is TGTGCCAGCTCACCAGAATCCAAGGGAGGTTATCCCGGGGAGCTGTTTTTT. It specifies CASSPESKGGYPGELFF. The whole variable domain, remainder taken from reference TRBV18 and TRBJ2-2, is NAGVMQNPRHLVRRRGQEARLRCSPMKGHSHVYWYRQLPEEGLKFMVYLQKENIIDESGMPKERFSAEFPKEGPSILRIQQVVRGDSAAYFCASSPESKGGYPGELFFGEGSRLTVL.

This clonotype appeared a few times. The V and J genes are TRBV9 and TRBJ2-1, with TRBD2 matching 9 bases. This CDR3 is 16 amino acids long. CDR1 SGDLS and CDR2 YYNGEE come from the germline V gene. Trimming at V came to 0 bases and at J to 5 bases, leaving 6 bases not matched to a gene. The DNA for the CDR3 is TGTGCCAGCAGCGTAGGCGGCGGGAGGGGCCACAATGAGCAGTTCTTC. It is translated as CASSVGGGRGHNEQFF.

This clonotype has a count of ten or more. The chain recombines TRBV10-3 with TRBJ2-3; D is ambiguous. Germline V lookup: CDR1 ENHRY, CDR2 SYGVKD. The CDR3 has 16 amino acids. The V and J ends lost 0 bases and 3 bases respectively, with 13 bases between them. The CDR3 bases are TGTGCCATCAGTGAGTCGATCGGGTTATGGACAGATACGCAGTATTTT. It encodes CAISESIGLWTDTQYF.

This clonotype has a handful of counts. The chain links TRBV6-5 to TRBJ1-5, with 7 bases aligning to TRBD1. Germline CDR1 is MNHEY and CDR2 is SVGAGI. V gave up 4 bases and J gave up 2 bases; unmatched junction bases: 8. The length of the CDR3 is 16 residues. CDR3 sequence (DNA): TGTGCCAGCAGTTCCCGACAGGGTTTTCGCAATCAGCCCCAGCATTTT. Its translation: CASSSRQGFRNQPQHF.

This clonotype has a handful of counts. The chain is built from TRBV29-1 and TRBJ1-5; 7 nucleotides agree with TRBD1. This CDR3 contains 13 residues. Per germline, CDR1 SQVTM and CDR2 ANQGSEA. The J segment lost 3 bases and the V segment lost 6 bases, leaving 5 bases of the junction unmatched. CDR3 loop: CSVGDSVNQPQHF. The CDR3 region has the DNA TGCAGCGTCGGGGACAGTGTCAATCAGCCCCAGCATTTT.

The sample holds a few counts of this clonotype. The chain employs TRBV10-3 and TRBJ2-5; D unresolved. In germline, CDR1 is ENHRY, CDR2 SYGVKD. Trimming left V 9 bases short and J 2 bases short, with 10 bases between. The CDR3 runs 12 residues. The CDR3: CAIESKQETQYF. CDR3 sequence (DNA): TGTGCCATTGAGTCGAAACAAGAGACCCAGTACTTC.

V is TRBV3-1 and J is TRBJ1-6; 7 bases align to TRBD1. Germline CDR1 LGHDT, CDR2 YNNKEL (reference sequence). V lost 4 bases and J lost 16; bases outside the gene matches: 7. This CDR3 is 12 amino acids long. CDR3 residues: CASSLQGQSLHF. The CDR3 DNA reads TGTGCCAGCAGCCTCCAGGGACAGTCGCTCCACTTT.

There are many counts of this clonotype. This sequence joins TRBV5-1 and TRBJ2-7, with a weak D call TRBD1 (5 bases). Trimming shortened V by 0 bases and J by 0 bases, and 7 bases separated the two germline ends. Germline V CDR1 and CDR2: SGHRS, YFSETQ. The CDR3 extends over 14 amino acids. The CDR3 bases are TGCGCCAGCAGCTTGGTACAGGCCTCCTACGAGCAGTACTTC. As protein: CASSLVQASYEQYF.

This clonotype was observed a few times. This chain connects TRBV19 to TRBJ1-1; D gene uncertain. Germline V gives CDR1 LNHDA, CDR2 SQIVND (reference sequence). The CDR3 runs to 12 residues. Trimming took 5 bases from V and 1 from J, leaving 5 bases between them. For the CDR3, the DNA is TGTGCCAGTAGTCGTGCGAACACTGAAGCTTTCTTT. It yields the protein CASSRANTEAFF. Combining the CDR3 with reference TRBV19 and TRBJ1-1 gives the whole variable domain DGGITQSPKYLFRKEGQNVTLSCEQNLNHDAMYWYRQDPGQGLRLIYYSQIVNDFQKGDIAEGYSVSREKKESFPLTVTSAQKNPTAFYLCASSRANTEAFFGQGTRLTVV.

Only a few counts were recorded for this clonotype. This chain uses TRBV20-1 with TRBJ2-3; possible D gene TRBD2, 5 bases. Per germline, CDR1 DFQATT and CDR2 SNEGSKA (reference sequence). V gave up 3 bases and J gave up 0 bases, with 10 bases separating them. CDR3 length: 14 amino acids. The CDR3 is CSASPPGSTDTQYF. The CDR3, as DNA: TGCAGTGCTAGTCCGCCGGGAAGCACAGATACGCAGTATTTT.

This clonotype occurred a few times. The chain employs TRBV7-2 and TRBJ2-3; TRBD2 is a possible D gene (6 bases). With 4 bases removed from V and 2 bases from J, the gap between germline ends came to 19 bases. CDR3 length: 17 amino acids. Germline lookup yields CDR1 SGHTA and CDR2 FQGNSA. The chain's CDR3 is CASSYLPGLQSTDTQYF. Here the CDR3 DNA reads TGTGCCAGCAGCTACCTCCCGGGACTGCAGTCCACAGATACGCAGTATTTT.

This clonotype was seen a handful of times. CDR3 region: CSARDAQETFEKLFF. The DNA for the CDR3 is TGCAGTGCTAGAGATGCACAGGAAACATTTGAAAAACTGTTTTTT. The V and J genes are TRBV20-1 and TRBJ1-4, with a possible D match to TRBD1 (5 bases). Germline V CDR1 and CDR2: DFQATT, SNEGSKA (reference sequence). The ends were cut back, 0 bases at V and 7 bases at J, with 15 bases in the middle. CDR3 size: 15 residues.

This chain uses TRBV7-8 with TRBJ2-5; possible D gene TRBD2, 5 bases. The CDR3 is 13 residues long. Germline CDR1 and CDR2: SGHVS and FQNEAQ. V lost 2 bases to trimming and J lost 8 bases, with 12 bases between them. The CDR3, as DNA: TGTGCCAGCAGCTTACGGGAAGGGATAACCCAGTACTTC. This translates into CASSLREGITQYF.

The V call is TRBV20-1, the J call TRBJ2-1; TRBD2 aligns across 7 bases. The CDR3 totals 15 residues. Germline V gene lookup returns CDR1 DFQATT and CDR2 SNEGSKA (reference sequence). The trim removed 0 bases at V and 6 bases at J, leaving 8 bases unmatched. CDR3 in amino acids: CSARDPGLDVNEQFF. The CDR3 DNA is TGCAGTGCTAGAGATCCAGGACTAGATGTCAATGAGCAGTTCTTC.

V and J are TRBV5-1 and TRBJ2-5; TRBD2 might be the D (7 bases). V was pared by 7 bases and J by 0 bases, with 25 bases between. The CDR3 totals 18 residues. The germline CDR1 and CDR2 sequences are SGHRS and YFSETQ. CDR3 protein: CASALRPRGGNYQETQYF. CDR3 in DNA: TGCGCCAGCGCACTGAGGCCTAGGGGGGGGAACTACCAAGAGACCCAGTACTTC.